This T cell receptor beta chain was sequenced during a study of blood T cell repertoires in COVID-19. Method: immunoSEQ multiplex PCR; TCRdb's copy keeps in-frame clones and lacks some. Seen here are about 64,000 clones, approximately 91% observed once, and the top ten hold about 4%. The J segment lost 1 base and the V segment lost 10 bases, leaving 2 bases of the junction unmatched. Germline CDR1 is SNHLY and CDR2 is FYNNEI. The CDR3 length is 13 residues. This clonotype was sampled from a man in his 70s with acute or convalescent COVID-19. The chain joins TRBV2 to TRBJ2-3, with 10 bases fitting TRBD2. Sample: peripheral blood. This CDR3 is CAKGTSGTDTQYF. The CDR3 region has the DNA TGTGCCAAAGGGACTAGCGGCACAGATACGCAGTATTTT. The whole variable domain, remainder taken from reference TRBV2 and TRBJ2-3, is EPEVTQTPSHQVTQMGQEVILRCVPISNHLYFYWYRQILGQKVEFLVSFYNNEISEKSEIFDDQFSVERPDGSNFTLKIRSTKLEDSAMYFCAKGTSGTDTQYFGPGTRLTVL.